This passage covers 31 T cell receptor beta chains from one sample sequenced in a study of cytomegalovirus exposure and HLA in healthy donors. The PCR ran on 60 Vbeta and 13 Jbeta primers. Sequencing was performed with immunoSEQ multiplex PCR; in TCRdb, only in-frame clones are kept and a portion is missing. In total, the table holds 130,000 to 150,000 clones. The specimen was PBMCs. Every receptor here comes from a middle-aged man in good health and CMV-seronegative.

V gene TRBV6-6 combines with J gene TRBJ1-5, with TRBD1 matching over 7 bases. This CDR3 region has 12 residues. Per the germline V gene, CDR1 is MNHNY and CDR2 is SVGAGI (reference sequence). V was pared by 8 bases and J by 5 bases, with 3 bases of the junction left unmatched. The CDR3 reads CASLQGHQPQHF. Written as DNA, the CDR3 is TGTGCCAGCCTACAGGGGCATCAGCCCCAGCATTTT.

The DNA of the CDR3 is TGTGCCAGCAGCGTAGGACTGCTCCTCACAGATACGCAGTATTTT. Translating it yields CASSVGLLLTDTQYF. The chain joins TRBV9 to TRBJ2-3; no reliable D call. Germline V lookup: CDR1 SGDLS, CDR2 YYNGEE. The CDR3 spans 15 residues. V was clipped by 0 bases and J by 2 bases, with 10 bases between them. Combining the CDR3 with reference TRBV9 and TRBJ2-3 gives the whole variable domain DSGVTQTPKHLITATGQRVTLRCSPRSGDLSVYWYQQSLDQGLQFLIQYYNGEERAKGNILERFSAQQFPDLHSELNLSSLELGDSALYFCASSVGLLLTDTQYFGPGTRLTVL.

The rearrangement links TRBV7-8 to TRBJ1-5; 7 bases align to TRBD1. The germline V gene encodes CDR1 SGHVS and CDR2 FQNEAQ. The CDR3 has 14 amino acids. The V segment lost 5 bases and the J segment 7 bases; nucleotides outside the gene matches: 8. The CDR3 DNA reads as TGTGCCAGCAGCCGGGGACAGTCTCACCAGCCCCAGCATTTT. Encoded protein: CASSRGQSHQPQHF.

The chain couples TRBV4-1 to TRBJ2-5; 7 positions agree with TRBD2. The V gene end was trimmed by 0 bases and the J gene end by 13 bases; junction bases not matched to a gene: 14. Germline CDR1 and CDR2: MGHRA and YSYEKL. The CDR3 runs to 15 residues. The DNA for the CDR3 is TGCGCCAGCAGCCAAGATTGGAGCGGGGCTACTTGGTTGTACTTC. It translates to CASSQDWSGATWLYF.

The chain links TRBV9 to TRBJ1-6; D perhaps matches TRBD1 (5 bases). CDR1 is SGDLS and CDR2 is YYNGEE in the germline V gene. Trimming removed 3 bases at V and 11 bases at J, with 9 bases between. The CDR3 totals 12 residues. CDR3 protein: CASSAQGAPLHF. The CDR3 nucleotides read TGTGCCAGCAGCGCCCAGGGTGCACCCCTCCACTTT.

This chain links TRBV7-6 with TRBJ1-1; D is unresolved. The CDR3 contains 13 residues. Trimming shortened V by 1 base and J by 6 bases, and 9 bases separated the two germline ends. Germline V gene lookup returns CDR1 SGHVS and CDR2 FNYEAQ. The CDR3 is CASSLEGGAEAFF. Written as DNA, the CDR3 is TGTGCCAGCAGCTTAGAGGGCGGGGCTGAAGCTTTCTTT.

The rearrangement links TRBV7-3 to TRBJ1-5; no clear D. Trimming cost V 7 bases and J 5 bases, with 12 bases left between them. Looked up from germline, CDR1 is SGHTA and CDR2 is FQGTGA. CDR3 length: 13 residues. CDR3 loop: CASTFEVDQPQHF. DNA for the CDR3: TGTGCCAGCACCTTTGAGGTCGATCAGCCCCAGCATTTT.

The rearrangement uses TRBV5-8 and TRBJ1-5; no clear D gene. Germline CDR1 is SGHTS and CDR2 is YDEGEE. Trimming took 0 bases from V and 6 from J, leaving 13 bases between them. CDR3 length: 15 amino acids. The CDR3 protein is CASSLAGVGIQPQHF. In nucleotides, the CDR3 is TGTGCCAGCAGCTTGGCCGGGGTCGGTATTCAGCCCCAGCATTTT.

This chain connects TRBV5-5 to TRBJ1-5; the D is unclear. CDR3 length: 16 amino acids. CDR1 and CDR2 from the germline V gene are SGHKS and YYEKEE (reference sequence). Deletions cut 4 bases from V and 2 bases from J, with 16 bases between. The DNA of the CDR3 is TGTGCCAGCAGCCCCTTGGGTACGACTGGCAATCAGCCCCAGCATTTT. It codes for CASSPLGTTGNQPQHF.

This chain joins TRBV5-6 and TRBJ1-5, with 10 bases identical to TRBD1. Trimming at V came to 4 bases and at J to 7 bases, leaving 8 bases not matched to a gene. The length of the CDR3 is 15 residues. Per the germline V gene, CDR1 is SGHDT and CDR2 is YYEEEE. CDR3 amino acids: CASSRDRGQGQPQHF. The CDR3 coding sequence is TGTGCCAGCAGCCGAGACAGGGGGCAAGGACAGCCCCAGCATTTT.

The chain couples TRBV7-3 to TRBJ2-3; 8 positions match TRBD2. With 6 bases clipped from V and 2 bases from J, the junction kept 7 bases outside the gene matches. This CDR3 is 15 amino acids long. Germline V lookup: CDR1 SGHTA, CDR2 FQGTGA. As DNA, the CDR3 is TGTGCCAGCAGGTCAGCGGGGGCCTCCACAGATACGCAGTATTTT. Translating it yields CASRSAGASTDTQYF.

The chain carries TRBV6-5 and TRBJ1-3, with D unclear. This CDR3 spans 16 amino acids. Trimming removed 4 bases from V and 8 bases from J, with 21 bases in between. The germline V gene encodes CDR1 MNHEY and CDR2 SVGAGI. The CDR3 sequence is CASSSLSGGSADTIYF. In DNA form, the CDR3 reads TGTGCCAGCAGTTCCCTCTCAGGAGGCTCGGCGGACACCATATATTTT.

The CDR3 DNA is TGTGCCAGCAGCTATCCGGGACAGGGGGCCCAGGAGACCCAGTACTTC. Translated: CASSYPGQGAQETQYF. This chain joins TRBV28 and TRBJ2-5, with TRBD1 identical over 12 bases. The CDR3 is made up of 16 amino acids. CDR1 is MDHEN and CDR2 is SYDVKM in the germline V gene. V lost 6 bases and J lost 5; bases outside the gene matches: 10.

The CDR3 reads CARSLGGGYGYTF. The CDR3 DNA is TGTGCCAGAAGCTTAGGAGGCGGCTATGGCTACACCTTC. The V and J genes are TRBV5-3 and TRBJ1-2; no clear D gene. TRBV5-3 is designated an ORF whose function remains uncertain. V was shortened by 2 bases and J by 4 bases, with 9 bases between the two germline ends. CDR3 size: 13 residues.

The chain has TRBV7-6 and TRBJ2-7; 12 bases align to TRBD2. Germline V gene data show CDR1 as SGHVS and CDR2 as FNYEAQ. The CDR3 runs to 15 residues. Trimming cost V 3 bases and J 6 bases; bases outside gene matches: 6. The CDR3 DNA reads TGTGCCAGCAGCTTTTCTAGCGGGGGGGCTTTCGAGCAGTACTTC. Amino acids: CASSFSSGGAFEQYF.

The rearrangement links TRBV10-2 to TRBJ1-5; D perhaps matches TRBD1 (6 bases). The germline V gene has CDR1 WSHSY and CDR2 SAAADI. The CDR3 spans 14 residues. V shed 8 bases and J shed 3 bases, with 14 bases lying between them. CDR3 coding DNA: TGCGCCAGCTTTTCGGGGGGCTACAATCAGCCCCAGCATTTT. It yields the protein CASFSGGYNQPQHF.

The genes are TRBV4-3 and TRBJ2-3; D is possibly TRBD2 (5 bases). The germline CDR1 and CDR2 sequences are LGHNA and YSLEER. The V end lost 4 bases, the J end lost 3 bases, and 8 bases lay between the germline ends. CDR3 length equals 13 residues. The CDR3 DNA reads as TGCGCCAGCAGCCTAGCGAGGACAGATACGCAGTATTTT. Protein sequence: CASSLARTDTQYF.

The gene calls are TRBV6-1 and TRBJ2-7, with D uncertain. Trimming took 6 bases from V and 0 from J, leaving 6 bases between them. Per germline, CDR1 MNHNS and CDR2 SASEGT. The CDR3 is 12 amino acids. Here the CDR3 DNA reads TGTGCCAGCAGGTATAGCTCCTACGAGCAGTACTTC. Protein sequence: CASRYSSYEQYF.

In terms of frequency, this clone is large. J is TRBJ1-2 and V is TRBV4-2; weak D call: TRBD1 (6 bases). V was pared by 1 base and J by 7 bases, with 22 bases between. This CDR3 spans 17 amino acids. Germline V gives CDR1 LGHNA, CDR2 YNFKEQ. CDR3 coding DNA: TGTGCCAGCAGCCAAGTGGACAGTGGGATTGTCACTAGTGGCTACACCTTC. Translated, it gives CASSQVDSGIVTSGYTF.

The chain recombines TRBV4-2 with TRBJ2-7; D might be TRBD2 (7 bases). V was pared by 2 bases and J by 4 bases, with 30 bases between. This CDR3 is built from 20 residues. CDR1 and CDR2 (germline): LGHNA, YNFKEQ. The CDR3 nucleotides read TGTGCCAGCAGCCAATCCGGGGGGCAAACCGGGGCAGGGAAGTGGTACGAGCAGTACTTC. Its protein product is CASSQSGGQTGAGKWYEQYF.

The CDR3 protein is CASSLRGLNTEAFF. CDR3 DNA sequence: TGTGCCAGTAGCCTCAGGGGCCTGAACACTGAAGCTTTCTTT. The chain has TRBV19 and TRBJ1-1; D may be TRBD1 (6 bases). CDR3 length equals 14 residues. V was cut by 6 bases and J by 0 bases, with 11 bases left in between. The germline V gene has CDR1 LNHDA and CDR2 SQIVND (reference sequence).

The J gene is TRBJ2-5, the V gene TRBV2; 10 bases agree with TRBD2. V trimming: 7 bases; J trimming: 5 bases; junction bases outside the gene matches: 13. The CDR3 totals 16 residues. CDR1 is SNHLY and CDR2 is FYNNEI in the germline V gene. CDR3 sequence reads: CASNGASGGFGETQYF. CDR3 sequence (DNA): TGTGCCAGCAATGGAGCTAGCGGGGGCTTCGGGGAGACCCAGTACTTC.

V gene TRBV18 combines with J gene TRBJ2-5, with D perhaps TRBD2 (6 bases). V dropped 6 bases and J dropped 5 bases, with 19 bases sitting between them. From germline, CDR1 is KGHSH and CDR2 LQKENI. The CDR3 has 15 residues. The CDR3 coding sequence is TGTGCCAGCTCTCGCTACACTTCCCGGGAGGAGACCCAGTACTTC. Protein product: CASSRYTSREETQYF.

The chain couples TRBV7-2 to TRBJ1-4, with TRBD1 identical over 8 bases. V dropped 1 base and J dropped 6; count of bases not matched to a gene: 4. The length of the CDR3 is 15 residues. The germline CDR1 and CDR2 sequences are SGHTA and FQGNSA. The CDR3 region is CASSLGQGSYEKLFF. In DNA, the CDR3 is TGTGCCAGCAGCTTAGGACAGGGGAGTTATGAAAAACTGTTTTTT. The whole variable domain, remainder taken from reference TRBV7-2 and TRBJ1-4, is GAGVSQSPSNKVTEKGKDVELRCDPISGHTALYWYRQSLGQGLEFLIYFQGNSAPDKSGLPSDRFSAERTGGSVSTLTIQRTQQEDSAVYLCASSLGQGSYEKLFFGSGTQLSVL.

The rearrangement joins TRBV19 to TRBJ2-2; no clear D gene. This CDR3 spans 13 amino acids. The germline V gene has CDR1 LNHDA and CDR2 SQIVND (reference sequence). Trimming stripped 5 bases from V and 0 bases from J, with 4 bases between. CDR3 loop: CASSYANTGELFF. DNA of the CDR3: TGTGCCAGTAGTTATGCGAACACCGGGGAGCTGTTTTTT.

Here the CDR3 reads CASSSGQGGGYTF. CDR3 DNA sequence: TGTGCCAGCAGCTCCGGACAGGGGGGTGGCTACACCTTC. The chain employs TRBV7-2 and TRBJ1-2, with 10 bases aligning to TRBD1. This CDR3 is 13 amino acids long. Trimming cost V 4 bases and J 7 bases; bases outside gene matches: 3. Germline CDR1 and CDR2: SGHTA and FQGNSA.

The CDR3 DNA is TGTGCCAGCAGTTTAGCAGCAGGGTCCTCCTCTACCTACGAGCAGTACTTC. It is translated as CASSLAAGSSSTYEQYF. The chain joins TRBV27 to TRBJ2-7; a weak D match, TRBD1 (5 bases). Germline V gene data show CDR1 as MNHEY and CDR2 as SMNVEV (reference sequence). Trimming took 2 bases from V and 2 from J, leaving 19 bases between them. This CDR3 is 17 amino acids long.

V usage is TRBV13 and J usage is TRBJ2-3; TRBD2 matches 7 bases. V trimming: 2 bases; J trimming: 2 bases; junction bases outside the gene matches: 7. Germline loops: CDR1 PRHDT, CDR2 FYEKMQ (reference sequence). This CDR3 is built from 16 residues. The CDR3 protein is CASSLRSGANTDTQYF. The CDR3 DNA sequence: TGTGCCAGCAGCTTAAGAAGCGGGGCGAACACAGATACGCAGTATTTT.

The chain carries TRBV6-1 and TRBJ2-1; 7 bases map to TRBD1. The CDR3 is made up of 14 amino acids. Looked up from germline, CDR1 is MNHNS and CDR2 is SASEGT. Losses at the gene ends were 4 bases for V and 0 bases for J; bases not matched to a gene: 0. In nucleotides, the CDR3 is TGTGCCAGCAGTGGGGACAGCTCCTACAATGAGCAGTTCTTC. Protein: CASSGDSSYNEQFF.

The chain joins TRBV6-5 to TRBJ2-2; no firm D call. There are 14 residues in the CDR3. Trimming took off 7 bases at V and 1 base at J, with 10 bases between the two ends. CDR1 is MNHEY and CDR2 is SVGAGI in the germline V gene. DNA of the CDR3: TGTGCCAGCAATCCCCGCGGGAACACCGGGGAGCTGTTTTTT. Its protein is CASNPRGNTGELFF.

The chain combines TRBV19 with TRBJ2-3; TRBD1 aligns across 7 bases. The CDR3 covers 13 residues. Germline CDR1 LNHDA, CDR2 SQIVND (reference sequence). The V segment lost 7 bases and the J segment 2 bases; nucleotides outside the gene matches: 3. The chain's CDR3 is CASTDRATDTQYF. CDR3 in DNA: TGTGCCAGTACAGACAGGGCCACAGATACGCAGTATTTT.